This entry features one TCR beta chain sequence. Germline V gene sequence: CDR1 MNHEY, CDR2 SMNVEV (reference sequence). The CDR3 consists of 16 residues. The V and J ends lost 5 bases and 1 base, in that order; junction bases with no gene match: 8. The entry originates in a study of blood T cell repertoires in COVID-19. Method: immunoSEQ multiplex PCR; TCRdb's copy keeps in-frame clones and lacks some. The data hold roughly 160,000 clones, with around 85% observed a single time. The TCR originated in a woman between 40 and 55 years old with acute COVID-19. The sample consisted of PBMCs or T cells enriched from blood (not recorded which). V and J are TRBV27 and TRBJ2-5; 9 bases fit TRBD1. CDR3 bases: TGTGCCAGCAGTCCCTACAGGGGGCGTTCCCAAGAGACCCAGTACTTC. Its protein is CASSPYRGRSQETQYF.